The rows below give T cell receptor beta chains drawn from one sample of a study of T cell responses to AZD1222 COVID-19 vaccine. The method was immunoSEQ multiplex PCR; TCRdb's version includes in-frame clones alone and lacks a portion of them. The data contain roughly 96,000 clones, 90% of them seen just once; the ten biggest clones take up approximately 30%. The material was peripheral blood, obtained on day 0 of AZD1222 vaccination. The receptors derive from an adult in good health. Both conserved end residues are part of each CDR3. Some rows have no size entry. The others give once, few or many, or a class for an expanded clone.

clone_size,v_call,cdr3_aa
.,TRBV12-3/TRBV12-4,CASSFSYEQYF
.,TRBV28,CASSLSGASGYEQYF
.,TRBV2,CASSPHGESTDTQYF
.,TRBV4-1,CASSQRAGTGGPNTGELFF
.,TRBV19,CASNSGDRSYGYTF
.,TRBV3-1/TRBV3-2,CASSPWTGGTYNEQFF
.,TRBV7-6,CASSPWTPQGAKNIQYF
.,TRBV7-2,CASSPRLAGGQETQYF
.,TRBV28,CASSALGTYNF
once,TRBV20-1,CSVRFVGQQFF
.,TRBV2,CASSAPRGRVRTGELFF
.,TRBV29-1,CSVLREGDGYTF
.,TRBV13,CASSPQGIRGRGSNEQFF
.,TRBV24-1,CATGDRAGYGYTF
once,TRBV28,CASSPEYRGVDEQFF
.,TRBV9,CASSVGARGQGTGRSGNTIYF
.,TRBV7-2,CASSGPGLGYEQYF
.,TRBV21-1,CASSKAKGDTQYF
.,TRBV4-3,CASSQASGTEAFF
.,TRBV11-2,CASSRAGTGRTEAFF
.,TRBV19,CASSITGNYGYTF
.,TRBV28,CASSRMGQGVREAFF
.,TRBV5-4,CASSIRQLSGRGTDTQYF
.,TRBV6-2/TRBV6-3,CASSAWDEQYF
.,TRBV28,CASSSKLAERGTQYF
few,TRBV5-4,CASSYPHGGEAGNTIYF
.,TRBV12-3/TRBV12-4,CASSLPGTEAFF
.,TRBV9,CASSSVEGEQYF
.,TRBV19,CASSTRHVKTTNEKLFF
.,TRBV6-5,CASSRTDRNEKLFF
.,TRBV27,CASSFQGYSDEQYF
.,TRBV5-4,CASSPGTGGGYGYTF
.,TRBV21-1,CASSMGSRKFF
.,TRBV15,CATSRDPTSGRGDTQYF
.,TRBV6-6,CASSYSRDSYEQYF
.,TRBV28,CASTPGTEYEQYF
.,TRBV30,CAWSVRGDTQYF
once,TRBV7-8,CASRRQETQYF
once,TRBV7-9,CASSTQGTEAFF
.,TRBV28,CASGSPRPDLGANVLTF
.,TRBV28,CASSSQGGAKLFF
once,TRBV20-1,CSASASGRSDTQYF
.,TRBV11-2,CASSQDSNTEAFF
.,TRBV6-2/TRBV6-3,CASSRLGYSYEQYF
.,TRBV11-2,CASSPGTGNEKLFF